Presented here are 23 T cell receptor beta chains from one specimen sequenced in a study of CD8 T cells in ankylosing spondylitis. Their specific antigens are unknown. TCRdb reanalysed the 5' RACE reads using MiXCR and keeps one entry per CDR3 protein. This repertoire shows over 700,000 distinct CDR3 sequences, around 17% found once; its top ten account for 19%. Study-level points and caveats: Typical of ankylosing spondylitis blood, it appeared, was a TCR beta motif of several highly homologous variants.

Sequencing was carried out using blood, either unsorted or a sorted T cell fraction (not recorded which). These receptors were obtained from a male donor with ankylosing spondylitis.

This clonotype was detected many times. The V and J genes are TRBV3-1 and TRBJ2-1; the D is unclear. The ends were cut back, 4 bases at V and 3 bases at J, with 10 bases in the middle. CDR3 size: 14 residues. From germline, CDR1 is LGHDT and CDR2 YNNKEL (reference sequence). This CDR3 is CASSLSPVYNEQFF. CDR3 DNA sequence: TGTGCCAGCAGCCTTTCCCCCGTCTACAATGAGCAGTTCTTC.

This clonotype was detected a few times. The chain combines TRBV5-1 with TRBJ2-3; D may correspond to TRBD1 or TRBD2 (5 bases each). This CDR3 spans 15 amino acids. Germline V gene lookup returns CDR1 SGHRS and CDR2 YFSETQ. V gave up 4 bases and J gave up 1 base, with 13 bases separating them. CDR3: CASSLFRDGTDTQYF. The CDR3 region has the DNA TGCGCCAGCAGCCTATTCCGGGACGGCACAGATACGCAGTATTTT.

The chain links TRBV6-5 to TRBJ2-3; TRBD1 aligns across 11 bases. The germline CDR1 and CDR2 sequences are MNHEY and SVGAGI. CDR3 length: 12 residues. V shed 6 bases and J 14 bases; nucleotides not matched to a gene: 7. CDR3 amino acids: CASSRGTGGVYF. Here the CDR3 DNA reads TGTGCCAGCAGCCGAGGGACAGGGGGGGTGTATTTT.

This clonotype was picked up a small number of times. The CDR3 DNA reads TGTGCCAGCAGTTTGACAGGCGGCCCTCGGGAAGGCTACACCTTC. Protein sequence: CASSLTGGPREGYTF. The rearrangement links TRBV2 to TRBJ1-2; TRBD1 might be the D (6 bases). The V and J ends lost 5 bases and 8 bases respectively, with 21 bases between them. The CDR3 has 15 amino acids. The germline gives CDR1 SNHLY, CDR2 FYNNEI.

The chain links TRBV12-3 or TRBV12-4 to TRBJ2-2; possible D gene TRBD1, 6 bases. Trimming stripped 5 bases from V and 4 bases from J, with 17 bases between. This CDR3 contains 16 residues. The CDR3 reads CASSPRQASGTGELFF. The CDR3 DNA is TGTGCCAGCAGTCCCAGACAGGCTTCAGGCACCGGGGAGCTGTTTTTT.

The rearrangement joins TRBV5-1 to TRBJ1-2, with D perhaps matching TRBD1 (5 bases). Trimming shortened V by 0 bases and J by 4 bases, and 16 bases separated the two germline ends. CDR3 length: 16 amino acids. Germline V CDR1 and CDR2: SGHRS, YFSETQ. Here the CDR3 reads CASSLAGAGDSYGYTF. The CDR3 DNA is TGCGCCAGCAGCTTGGCCGGAGCAGGAGACAGCTATGGCTACACCTTC.

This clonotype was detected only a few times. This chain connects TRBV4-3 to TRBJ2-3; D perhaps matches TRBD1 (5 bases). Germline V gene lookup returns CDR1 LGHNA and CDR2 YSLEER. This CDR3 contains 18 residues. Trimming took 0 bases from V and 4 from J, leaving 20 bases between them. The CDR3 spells CASSQDVAPLGHPDTQYF. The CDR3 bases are TGCGCCAGCAGCCAAGATGTGGCTCCCCTGGGGCACCCAGATACGCAGTATTTT.

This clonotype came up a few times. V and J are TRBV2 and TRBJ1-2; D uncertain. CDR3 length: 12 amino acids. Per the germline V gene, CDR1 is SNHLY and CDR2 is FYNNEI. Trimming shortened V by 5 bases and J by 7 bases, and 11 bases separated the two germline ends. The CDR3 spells CASSLRAGGYTF. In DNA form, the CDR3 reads TGTGCCAGCAGTCTAAGGGCCGGTGGCTACACCTTC.

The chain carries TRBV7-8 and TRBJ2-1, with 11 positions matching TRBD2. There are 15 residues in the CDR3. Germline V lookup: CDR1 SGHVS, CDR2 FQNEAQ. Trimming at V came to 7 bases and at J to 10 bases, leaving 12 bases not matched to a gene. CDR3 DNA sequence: TGTGCCAGCAACCCCTCCCTAGCGGGAGGATGGGAGCAGTTCTTC. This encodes CASNPSLAGGWEQFF.

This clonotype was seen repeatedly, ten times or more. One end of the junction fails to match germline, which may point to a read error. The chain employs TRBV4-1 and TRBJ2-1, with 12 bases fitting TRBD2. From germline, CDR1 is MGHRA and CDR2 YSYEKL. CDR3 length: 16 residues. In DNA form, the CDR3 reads TGCGCCAGCAGCCAAGATTGGGCTAGCGGGAGGGACGAGCAATTCTTC. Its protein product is CASSQDWASGRDEQFF.

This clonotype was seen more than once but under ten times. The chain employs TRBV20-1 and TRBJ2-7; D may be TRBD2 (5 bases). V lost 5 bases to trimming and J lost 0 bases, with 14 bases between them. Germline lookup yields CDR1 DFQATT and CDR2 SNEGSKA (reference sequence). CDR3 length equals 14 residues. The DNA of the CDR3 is TGCAGTGCTGTGAGGGTAGCTGGCTCCTACGAGCAGTACTTC. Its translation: CSAVRVAGSYEQYF.

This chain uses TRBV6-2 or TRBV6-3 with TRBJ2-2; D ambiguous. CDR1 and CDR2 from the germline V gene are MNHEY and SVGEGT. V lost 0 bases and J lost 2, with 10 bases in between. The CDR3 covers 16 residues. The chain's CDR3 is CASSYSPDVNTGELFF. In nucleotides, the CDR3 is TGTGCCAGCAGTTACTCCCCGGACGTTAACACCGGGGAGCTGTTTTTT.

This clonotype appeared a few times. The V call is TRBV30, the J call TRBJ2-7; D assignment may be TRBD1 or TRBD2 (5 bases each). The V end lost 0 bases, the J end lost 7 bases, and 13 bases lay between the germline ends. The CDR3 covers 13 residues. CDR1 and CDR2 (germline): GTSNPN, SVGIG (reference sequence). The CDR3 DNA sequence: TGTGCCTGGAGTGTCGTGGGGCCGGGGGAGCAGTACTTC. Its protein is CAWSVVGPGEQYF. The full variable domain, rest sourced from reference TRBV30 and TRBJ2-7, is SQTIHQWPATLVQPVGSPLSLECTVEGTSNPNLYWYRQAAGRGLQLLFYSVGIGQISSEVPQNLSASRPQDRQFILSSKKLLLSDSGFYLCAWSVVGPGEQYFGPGTRLTVT.

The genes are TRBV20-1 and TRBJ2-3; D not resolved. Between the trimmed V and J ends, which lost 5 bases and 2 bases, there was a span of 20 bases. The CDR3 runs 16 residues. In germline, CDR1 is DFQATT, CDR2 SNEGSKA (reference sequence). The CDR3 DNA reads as TGCAGTGCTCTGCCTGGGCTCTCGAGTAACACAGATACGCAGTATTTT. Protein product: CSALPGLSSNTDTQYF.

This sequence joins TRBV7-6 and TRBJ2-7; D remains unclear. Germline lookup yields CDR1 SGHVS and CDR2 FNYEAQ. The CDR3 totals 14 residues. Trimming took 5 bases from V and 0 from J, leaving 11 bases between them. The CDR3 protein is CASSDLLSSYEQYF. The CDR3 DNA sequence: TGTGCCAGCAGCGATTTGCTCAGCTCCTACGAGCAGTACTTC.

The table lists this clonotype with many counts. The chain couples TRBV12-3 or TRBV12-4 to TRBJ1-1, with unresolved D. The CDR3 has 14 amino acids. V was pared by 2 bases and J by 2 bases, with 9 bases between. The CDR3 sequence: CASSLSSGNTEAFF. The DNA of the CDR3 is TGTGCCAGCAGTTTAAGTTCTGGTAACACTGAAGCTTTCTTT.

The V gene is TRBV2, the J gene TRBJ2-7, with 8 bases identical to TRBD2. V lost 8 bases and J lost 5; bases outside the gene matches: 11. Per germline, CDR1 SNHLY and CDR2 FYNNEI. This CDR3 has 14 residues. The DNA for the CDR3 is TGTGCCAGCCCCTCGGCGGGAGGATCGAACGAGCAGTACTTC. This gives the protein CASPSAGGSNEQYF.

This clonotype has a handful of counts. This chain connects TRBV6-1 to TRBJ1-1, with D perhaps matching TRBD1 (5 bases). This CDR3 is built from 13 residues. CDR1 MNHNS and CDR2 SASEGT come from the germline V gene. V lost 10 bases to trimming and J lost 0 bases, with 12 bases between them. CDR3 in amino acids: CAIQTALNTEAFF. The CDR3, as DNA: TGTGCCATCCAGACAGCCTTGAACACTGAAGCTTTCTTT.

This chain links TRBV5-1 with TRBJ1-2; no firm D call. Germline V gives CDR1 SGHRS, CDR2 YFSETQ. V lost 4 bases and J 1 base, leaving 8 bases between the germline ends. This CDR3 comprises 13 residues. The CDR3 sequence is CASSAVDNYGYTF. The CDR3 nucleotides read TGCGCCAGCAGCGCTGTGGATAACTATGGCTACACCTTC.

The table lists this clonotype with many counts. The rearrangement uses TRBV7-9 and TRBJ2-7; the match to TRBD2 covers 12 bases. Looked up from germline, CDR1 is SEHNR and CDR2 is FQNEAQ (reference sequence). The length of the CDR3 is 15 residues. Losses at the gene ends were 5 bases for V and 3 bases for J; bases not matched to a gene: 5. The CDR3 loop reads CASSIRLAGVYEQYF. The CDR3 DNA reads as TGTGCCAGCAGCATACGACTAGCGGGAGTCTACGAGCAGTACTTC.

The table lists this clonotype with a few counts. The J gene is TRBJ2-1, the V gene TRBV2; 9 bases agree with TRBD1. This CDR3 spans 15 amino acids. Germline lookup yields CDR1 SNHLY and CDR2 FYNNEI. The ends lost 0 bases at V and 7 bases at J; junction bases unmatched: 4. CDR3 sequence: CASSEADRGGNEQFF. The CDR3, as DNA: TGTGCCAGCAGTGAAGCGGACAGGGGAGGGAATGAGCAGTTCTTC.

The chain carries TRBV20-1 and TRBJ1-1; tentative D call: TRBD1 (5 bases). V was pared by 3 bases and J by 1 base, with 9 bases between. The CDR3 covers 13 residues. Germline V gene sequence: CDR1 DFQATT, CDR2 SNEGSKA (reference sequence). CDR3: CSARDTTNTEAFF. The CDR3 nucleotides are TGCAGTGCTAGGGACACCACGAACACTGAAGCTTTCTTT.

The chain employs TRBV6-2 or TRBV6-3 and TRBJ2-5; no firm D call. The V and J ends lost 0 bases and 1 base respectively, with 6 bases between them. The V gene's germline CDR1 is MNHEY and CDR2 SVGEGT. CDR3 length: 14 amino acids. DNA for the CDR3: TGTGCCAGCAGTTACTCGGCAGCCCAAGAGACCCAGTACTTC. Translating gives CASSYSAAQETQYF.